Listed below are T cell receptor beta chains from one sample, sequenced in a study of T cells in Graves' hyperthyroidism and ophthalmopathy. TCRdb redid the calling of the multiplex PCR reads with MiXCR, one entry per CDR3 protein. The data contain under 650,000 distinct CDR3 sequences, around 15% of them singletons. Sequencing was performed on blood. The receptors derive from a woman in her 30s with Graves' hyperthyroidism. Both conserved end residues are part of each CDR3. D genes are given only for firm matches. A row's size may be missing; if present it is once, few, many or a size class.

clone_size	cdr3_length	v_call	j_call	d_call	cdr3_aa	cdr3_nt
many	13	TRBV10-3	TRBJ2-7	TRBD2	CATSGLAGYEQYF	TGTGCCACCTCGGGACTAGCGGGCTACGAGCAGTACTTC
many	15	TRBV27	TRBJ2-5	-	CASSLYTGSGETQYF	TGTGCCAGCAGTTTATATACGGGCTCGGGGGAGACCCAGTACTTC
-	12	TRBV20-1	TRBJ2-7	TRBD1	CSANRGHDEQYF	TGCAGTGCCAACAGGGGGCACGACGAGCAGTACTTC
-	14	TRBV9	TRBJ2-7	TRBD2	CASSGGGTPYEQYF	TGTGCCAGCAGCGGGGGGGGAACCCCCTACGAGCAGTACTTC
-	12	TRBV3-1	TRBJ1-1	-	CASSQGGNEAFF	TGTGCCAGCAGCCAAGGAGGGAATGAAGCTTTCTTT
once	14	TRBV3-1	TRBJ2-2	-	CASSARLYTGELFF	TGTGCCAGCAGCGCCCGACTGTACACCGGGGAGCTGTTTTTT
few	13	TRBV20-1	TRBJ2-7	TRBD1	CSATGTGHHEQYF	TGCAGTGCGACCGGGACAGGTCATCACGAGCAGTACTTC
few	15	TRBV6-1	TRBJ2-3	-	CASSRPTFSTDTQYF	TGTGCCAGCAGCCGTCCTACATTCAGCACAGATACGCAGTATTTT
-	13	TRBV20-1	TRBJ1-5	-	CSARKGINQPQHF	TGCAGTGCTAGAAAAGGGATCAATCAGCCCCAGCATTTT
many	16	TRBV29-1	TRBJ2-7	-	CSVGLSGSTLSYEQYF	TGCAGCGTTGGGTTGTCGGGGTCGACGCTCTCCTACGAGCAGTACTTC
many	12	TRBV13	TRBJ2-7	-	CASSLAEYEQYF	TGTGCCAGCAGCTTAGCGGAATACGAGCAGTACTTC
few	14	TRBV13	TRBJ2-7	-	CASSFSSETYEQYF	TGTGCCAGCAGTTTCTCCTCGGAGACCTACGAGCAGTACTTC
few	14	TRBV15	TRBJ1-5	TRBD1	CATSLQGEFQPQHF	TGTGCCACCAGCCTACAGGGGGAATTCCAGCCCCAGCATTTT
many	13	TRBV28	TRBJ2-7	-	CASSPSDSYEQYF	TGTGCCAGCAGTCCTTCGGACAGTTACGAGCAGTACTTC
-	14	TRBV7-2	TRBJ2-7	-	CASSWDSGSYEQYF	TGTGCCAGCAGCTGGGACTCTGGCTCCTACGAGCAGTACTTC
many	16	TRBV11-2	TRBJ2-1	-	CASSLVRGEKNNEQFF	TGTGCCAGCAGCTTAGTTCGGGGAGAGAAGAATAATGAGCAGTTCTTC
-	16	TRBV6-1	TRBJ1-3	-	CASSPYRAFSGNTIYF	TGTGCCAGCAGTCCCTACAGGGCCTTCTCTGGAAACACCATATATTTT
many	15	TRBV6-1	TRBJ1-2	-	CASSTSGQGARDYTF	-
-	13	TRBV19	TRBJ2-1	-	CASSIGRLGEQFF	TGTGCCAGTAGTATAGGCAGGCTAGGCGAGCAGTTCTTC
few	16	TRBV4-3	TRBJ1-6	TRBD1	CASSQDRTGVNSPLHF	TGCGCCAGCAGCCAAGATAGGACAGGGGTAAATTCACCCCTCCACTTT
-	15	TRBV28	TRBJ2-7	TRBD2	CASSLSLRTRYEQYF	TGTGCCAGCAGTCTCAGTTTGAGGACTAGGTACGAGCAGTACTTC
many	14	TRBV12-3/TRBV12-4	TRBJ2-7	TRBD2	CASMVAGGHYEQYF	TGTGCCAGCATGGTAGCGGGAGGACACTACGAGCAGTACTTC
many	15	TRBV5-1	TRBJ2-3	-	CASSLPAPITDTQYF	TGCGCCAGCAGCTTGCCCGCCCCGATCACAGATACGCAGTATTTT
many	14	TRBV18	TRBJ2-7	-	CASSPPGSGYEQYF	TGTGCCAGCTCACCTCCCGGCAGCGGCTACGAGCAGTACTTC
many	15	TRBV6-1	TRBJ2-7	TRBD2	CASSETSGLIYEQYF	TGTGCCAGCAGTGAGACTAGCGGGCTCATCTACGAGCAGTACTTC
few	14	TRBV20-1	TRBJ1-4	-	CSARVPLGGEKLFF	TGCAGTGCTAGAGTTCCCCTTGGGGGTGAAAAACTGTTTTTT
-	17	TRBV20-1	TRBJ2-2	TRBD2	CSARAGLAGDNTGELFF	TGCAGTGCTAGAGCAGGACTAGCGGGAGATAACACCGGGGAGCTGTTTTTT